There are a few counts of the clone carrying this T cell receptor (beta chain). Its antigen is currently unknown. One entry per CDR3 protein, called by TCRdb with MiXCR from the 5' RACE reads. This sample has some 440,000 distinct CDR3 sequences; roughly 23% occur once, and the top ten carry around 13%. The data stem from a study of T-cell memory formation after mild COVID-19. Study-wide results and caveats: Memory cells collected pre-infection included some clones that later responded, suggesting cross-reactive memory joined.

Germline V gene sequence: CDR1 MNHEY, CDR2 SMNVEV (reference sequence). CDR3 length equals 14 residues. V was clipped by 5 bases and J by 4 bases, with 14 bases between them. The sample was PBMCs or a T cell subset sorted from them (not recorded which). The receptor comes from an adult woman who had mild COVID-19 (a few samples of this study predate the infection). Cell type and time point are not known. The chain recombines TRBV27 with TRBJ1-2, with TRBD1 as a possible D gene (5 bases). CDR3 bases: TGTGCCAGCAGTCCGCAGACGGGGGGCTATGGCTACACCTTC. This encodes CASSPQTGGYGYTF.